The 27 T cell receptor beta chains reported below all come from one sample, sequenced in a study of human T cells and chemical hapten exposure. MiXCR, run by TCRdb on the RACE reads, gives a single entry per CDR3 protein. The table lists under 450,000 distinct CDR3 sequences, nearly 6.5% of them singletons. The time point here: patch test 2, 6 weeks after DPC sensitization. As for treatment: therapeutic diphenylcyclopropenone sensitization with weekly scalp DPC. This specimen was whole blood, taken in connection with sensitization to the hapten diphenylcyclopropenone (DPC). These TCRs come from a young woman with alopecia areata. Some clones in this sample may be carry-over from other donors' samples.

This clonotype was counted many times. The chain employs TRBV27 and TRBJ1-4, with TRBD1 as a possible D gene (5 bases). The germline V gene has CDR1 MNHEY and CDR2 SMNVEV (reference sequence). The CDR3 contains 15 residues. V was shortened by 4 bases and J by 5 bases, with 14 bases between the two germline ends. The CDR3 region is CASSSPWDENEKLFF. DNA of the CDR3: TGTGCCAGCAGTTCCCCCTGGGACGAGAATGAAAAACTGTTTTTT. Looking up the rest from reference TRBV27 and TRBJ1-4 gives the full variable domain: EAQVTQNPRYLITVTGKKLTVTCSQNMNHEYMSWYRQDPGLGLRQIYYSMNVEVTDKGDVPEGYKVSRKEKRNFPLILESPSPNQTSLYFCASSSPWDENEKLFFGSGTQLSVL.

This clonotype has a count of ten or more. The CDR3 bases are TGTGCCAGCAGCCAAGCCCTTCCGGGTGAATATGAAAAACTGTTTTTT. Its translation is CASSQALPGEYEKLFF. The gene calls are TRBV21-1 and TRBJ1-4; whether TRBD1, the table's D call, matches the DNA was not checked. TRBV21-1 is reported as a pseudogene. The CDR3 loop spans 16 amino acids.

This clonotype was counted ten times or more. J is TRBJ1-5 and V is TRBV6-5; weak D call: TRBD1 (6 bases). The germline V gene encodes CDR1 MNHEY and CDR2 SVGAGI. The CDR3 spans 16 residues. The germline V and J ends were trimmed by 4 bases and 5 bases, with 18 bases remaining between them. For the CDR3, the DNA is TGTGCCAGCAGTTCCACTTCCAGGGGAGGGGATCAGCCCCAGCATTTT. Translation: CASSSTSRGGDQPQHF.

There are a few counts of this clonotype. The V call is TRBV6-1, the J call TRBJ2-1; D call uncertain. The V gene lost 7 bases and the J gene lost 10 bases, with 14 bases spanning the gap. Germline CDR1 MNHNS, CDR2 SASEGT. The CDR3 length is 12 residues. The CDR3 here is CASINNGEEQFF. Written as DNA, the CDR3 is TGTGCCAGCATCAATAACGGAGAAGAGCAGTTCTTC.

Many counts were recorded for this clonotype. The V and J genes are TRBV9 and TRBJ1-1; D gene uncertain. V lost 4 bases, J lost 4 bases, and 11 bases lay in between. Germline-derived CDR1 and CDR2 are SGDLS and YYNGEE. The CDR3 extends over 13 amino acids. CDR3 nucleotides: TGTGCCAGCAGCCCCGGATTCGGCACTGAAGCTTTCTTT. This codes for CASSPGFGTEAFF.

The table lists this clonotype with many counts. The chain carries TRBV12-3 or TRBV12-4 and TRBJ1-4, with D perhaps matching TRBD1 (6 bases). The V and J ends lost 7 bases and 2 bases respectively, with 11 bases between them. The CDR3 contains 14 residues. The CDR3 bases are TGTGCCAGCACCCCACAGGGTACTAATGAAAAACTGTTTTTT. Amino acid sequence: CASTPQGTNEKLFF.

This clonotype showed up many times. This chain joins TRBV5-1 and TRBJ2-7; D may be TRBD1 or TRBD2 (6 bases each). The CDR3 has 14 residues. Germline V gives CDR1 SGHRS, CDR2 YFSETQ. Trimming pared 0 bases from V and 2 bases from J, leaving 9 bases between. DNA for the CDR3: TGCGCCAGCAGCTTGGTCGGGGGCCCCTACGAGCAGTACTTC. This sequence encodes CASSLVGGPYEQYF.

V usage is TRBV6-6 and J usage is TRBJ2-1; D may be TRBD2 (6 bases). The CDR3 covers 12 residues. V was clipped by 7 bases and J by 9 bases, with 13 bases between them. Germline CDR1 is MNHNY and CDR2 is SVGAGI (reference sequence). The CDR3 DNA is TGTGCCAGCAACCCCCTGGGGGGTGAGCAGTTCTTC. Protein: CASNPLGGEQFF.

This clonotype was counted between two and nine times. This chain connects TRBV11-1 to TRBJ2-7; TRBD1 matches 7 bases. In germline, CDR1 is SGHAT, CDR2 FQDESV (reference sequence). The V gene end was trimmed by 5 bases and the J gene end by 0 bases; junction bases not matched to a gene: 7. There are 15 residues in the CDR3. CDR3 sequence (DNA): TGTGCCAGCAGCGCCGGGACAGTTCCCTCCTACGAGCAGTACTTC. Its translation: CASSAGTVPSYEQYF.

This chain joins TRBV7-9 and TRBJ2-5; 7 bases align to TRBD1. J gave up 3 bases and V 5 bases, and 12 bases lay outside the gene matches. CDR1 and CDR2 (germline): SEHNR, FQNEAQ (reference sequence). CDR3 length: 16 amino acids. The CDR3 region is CASSLKGQATEETQYF. In DNA form, the CDR3 reads TGTGCCAGCAGCCTGAAAGGACAGGCGACTGAAGAGACCCAGTACTTC.

The chain uses TRBV6-2 or TRBV6-3 and TRBJ2-7; 9 nucleotides match TRBD1. This CDR3 region has 15 residues. V lost 8 bases and J lost 5; bases outside the gene matches: 13. Germline V CDR1 and CDR2: MNHEY, SVGEGT. CDR3 nucleotide sequence: TGTGCCAGCGCTAGTCCTTCCCGGGACAGGGACGAGCAGTACTTC. Translating it yields CASASPSRDRDEQYF.

There are many counts of this clonotype. The chain couples TRBV10-2 to TRBJ2-4; no definite D call. Germline CDR1 and CDR2: WSHSY and SAAADI. The CDR3 covers 16 residues. Trimming left V 0 bases short and J 0 bases short, with 9 bases between. The CDR3 reads CASSESRDIAKNIQYF. In nucleotides, the CDR3 is TGCGCCAGCAGTGAGTCTAGAGACATAGCCAAAAACATTCAGTACTTC.

This sequence joins TRBV20-1 and TRBJ2-7; 7 positions match TRBD1. From germline, CDR1 is DFQATT and CDR2 SNEGSKA (reference sequence). V trimming: 6 bases; J trimming: 5 bases; junction bases outside the gene matches: 10. The CDR3 consists of 13 residues. The CDR3 region has the DNA TGCAGTGCCGGGACAGACCGTCTCCACGAGCAGTACTTC. The encoded protein is CSAGTDRLHEQYF.

There are many counts of this clonotype. V usage is TRBV4-1 and J usage is TRBJ1-3; D gene uncertain. V was pared by 0 bases and J by 0 bases, with 9 bases between. CDR3 length equals 16 residues. The germline V gene encodes CDR1 MGHRA and CDR2 YSYEKL. The CDR3 DNA reads TGCGCCAGCAGCCAAGACCCCCCAGGCTCTGGAAACACCATATATTTT. Its protein product is CASSQDPPGSGNTIYF.

This clonotype was counted ten times or more. The rearrangement uses TRBV12-3 or TRBV12-4 and TRBJ1-5; no definite D call. The CDR3 extends over 13 amino acids. V dropped 2 bases and J dropped 7 bases, with 9 bases sitting between them. In DNA, the CDR3 is TGTGCCAGCAGTTTATTGAGGGCCCAGCCCCAGCATTTT. It translates to CASSLLRAQPQHF.

This clonotype was seen a handful of times. The rearrangement links TRBV12-3 or TRBV12-4 to TRBJ1-1, with 7 bases lining up with TRBD1. The junction had 13 bases not matched to a gene; V was cut back by 4 bases and J by 14 bases. This CDR3 is 13 amino acids long. CDR3: CASSSREGQLLFF. CDR3 nucleotide sequence: TGTGCCAGCAGTTCTCGGGAGGGACAGCTCTTATTCTTT.

This clonotype occurred many times. The V gene is TRBV11-2, the J gene TRBJ2-3; 12 nucleotides agree with TRBD2. The CDR3 covers 16 residues. Trimming took 5 bases from V and 1 from J; bases not matched to a gene: 4. Germline lookup yields CDR1 SGHAT and CDR2 FQNNGV. The CDR3 DNA follows: TGTGCCAGCAGCCAGACTAGCGGGGGAGGCACAGATACGCAGTATTTT. Amino acids: CASSQTSGGGTDTQYF.

The chain carries TRBV25-1 and TRBJ2-3; D gene unclear. The CDR3 is 14 residues long. V was clipped by 1 base and J by 1 base, with 6 bases between them. The V gene's germline CDR1 is MGHDK and CDR2 SYGVNS. CDR3 in amino acids: CASSELSGTDTQYF. Written as DNA, the CDR3 is TGTGCCAGCAGTGAATTATCGGGCACAGATACGCAGTATTTT.

This clonotype was seen repeatedly, ten times or more. The rearrangement links TRBV3-1 to TRBJ1-5, with D unresolved. The germline V gene encodes CDR1 LGHDT and CDR2 YNNKEL (reference sequence). The CDR3 totals 14 residues. Trimming pared 1 base from V and 0 bases from J, leaving 4 bases between. The CDR3 coding sequence is TGTGCCAGCAGCCAAGGCGGTAGCAATCAGCCCCAGCATTTT. Translation: CASSQGGSNQPQHF.

This clonotype was detected only a few times. The chain carries TRBV7-8 and TRBJ1-1; TRBD1 might be the D (6 bases). Trimming took 0 bases from V and 11 from J, leaving 13 bases between them. The CDR3 totals 13 residues. CDR1 is SGHVS and CDR2 is FQNEAQ in the germline V gene. CDR3 loop: CASSLAWGAWAFF. Here the CDR3 DNA reads TGTGCCAGCAGCTTAGCGTGGGGGGCTTGGGCTTTCTTT.

V gene TRBV27 combines with J gene TRBJ1-2; D ambiguous. Germline values: CDR1 MNHEY, CDR2 SMNVEV (reference sequence). The CDR3 length is 15 residues. The V end lost 5 bases, the J end lost 0 bases, and 13 bases lay between the germline ends. The CDR3 spells CASSPTLGANYGYTF. The CDR3 DNA follows: TGTGCCAGCAGTCCCACCCTCGGGGCTAACTATGGCTACACCTTC.

The chain combines TRBV6-1 with TRBJ2-7, with unresolved D. There are 15 residues in the CDR3. Germline loops: CDR1 MNHNS, CDR2 SASEGT. V lost 8 bases, J lost 0 bases, and 17 bases lay in between. CDR3 region: CASCRAPFTSYEQYF. As DNA, the CDR3 is TGTGCCAGCTGCCGGGCGCCTTTCACCTCCTACGAGCAGTACTTC.

The CDR3 DNA follows: TGTGCCAGCAGTGAATCTAACAGGGGGGAGGGGACTGAAGCTTTCTTT. This sequence encodes CASSESNRGEGTEAFF. V gene TRBV25-1 combines with J gene TRBJ1-1; the match to TRBD1 covers 8 bases. The V segment lost 1 base and the J segment 5 bases; nucleotides outside the gene matches: 9. This CDR3 contains 16 residues. In germline, CDR1 is MGHDK, CDR2 SYGVNS. The full variable domain, with the rest looked up from reference TRBV25-1 and TRBJ1-1, is EADIYQTPRYLVIGTGKKITLECSQTMGHDKMYWYQQDPGMELHLIHYSYGVNSTEKGDLSSESTVSRIRTEHFPLTLESARPSHTSQYLCASSESNRGEGTEAFFGQGTRLTVV.

Only a few counts were recorded for this clonotype. V and J are TRBV6-1 and TRBJ2-1; D may be TRBD1 (6 bases). The CDR3 totals 13 residues. The V end lost 4 bases, the J end lost 3 bases, and 7 bases lay between the germline ends. Germline CDR1 is MNHNS and CDR2 is SASEGT. The CDR3 sequence is CASSGDNYNEQFF. The CDR3 DNA is TGTGCCAGCAGTGGGGACAACTACAATGAGCAGTTCTTC.

This clonotype came up many times. The chain links TRBV28 to TRBJ1-6; 9 positions agree with TRBD1. The germline V gene has CDR1 MDHEN and CDR2 SYDVKM. V shed 10 bases and J 7 bases; nucleotides not matched to a gene: 17. CDR3 length: 17 amino acids. The CDR3 protein is CATGTGSRFSGNSPLHF. CDR3 bases: TGTGCCACCGGGACAGGGTCCCGATTTTCGGGGAATTCACCCCTCCACTTT. Full variable domain (missing parts from reference TRBV28 and TRBJ1-6): DVKVTQSSRYLVKRTGEKVFLECVQDMDHENMFWYRQDPGLGLRLIYFSYDVKMKEKGDIPEGYSVSREKKERFSLILESASTNQTSMYLCATGTGSRFSGNSPLHFGNGTRLTVT.

This clonotype came up a few times. The CDR3 is CASSQEGSEPYNEQFF. In DNA, the CDR3 is TGCGCCAGCAGCCAAGAAGGATCAGAGCCCTACAATGAGCAGTTCTTC. The chain uses TRBV4-3 and TRBJ2-1; the D is unclear. The V end was cut by 0 bases, the J end by 2 bases, with 11 bases between. Per the germline V gene, CDR1 is LGHNA and CDR2 is YSLEER. The length of the CDR3 is 16 residues.

Ten or more counts support this clonotype. The rearrangement links TRBV11-1 to TRBJ1-5; perhaps TRBD1 as D (6 bases). Per the germline V gene, CDR1 is SGHAT and CDR2 is FQDESV (reference sequence). V lost 5 bases and J 6 bases, leaving 17 bases between the germline ends. This CDR3 region has 15 residues. This chain's CDR3 is CASSRGTGSGQPQHF. CDR3 DNA sequence: TGTGCCAGCAGCCGGGGCACAGGGTCAGGTCAGCCCCAGCATTTT.